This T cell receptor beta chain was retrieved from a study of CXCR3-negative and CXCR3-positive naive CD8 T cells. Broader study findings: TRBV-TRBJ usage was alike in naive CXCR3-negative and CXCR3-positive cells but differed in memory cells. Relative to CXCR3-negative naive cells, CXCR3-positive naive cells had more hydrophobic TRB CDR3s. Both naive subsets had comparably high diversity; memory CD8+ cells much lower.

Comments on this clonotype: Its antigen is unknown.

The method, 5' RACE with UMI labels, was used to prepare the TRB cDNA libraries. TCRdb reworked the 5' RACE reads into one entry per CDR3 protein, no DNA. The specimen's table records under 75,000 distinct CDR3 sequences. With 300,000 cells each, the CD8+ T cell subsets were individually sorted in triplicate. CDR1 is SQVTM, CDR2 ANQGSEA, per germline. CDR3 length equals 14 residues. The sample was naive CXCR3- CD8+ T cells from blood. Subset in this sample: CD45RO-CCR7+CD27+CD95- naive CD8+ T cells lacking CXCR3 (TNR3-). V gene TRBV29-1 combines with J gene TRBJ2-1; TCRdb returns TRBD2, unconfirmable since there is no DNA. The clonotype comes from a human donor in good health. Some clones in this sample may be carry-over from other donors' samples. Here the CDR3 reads CSVGPRGGSNEQFF.